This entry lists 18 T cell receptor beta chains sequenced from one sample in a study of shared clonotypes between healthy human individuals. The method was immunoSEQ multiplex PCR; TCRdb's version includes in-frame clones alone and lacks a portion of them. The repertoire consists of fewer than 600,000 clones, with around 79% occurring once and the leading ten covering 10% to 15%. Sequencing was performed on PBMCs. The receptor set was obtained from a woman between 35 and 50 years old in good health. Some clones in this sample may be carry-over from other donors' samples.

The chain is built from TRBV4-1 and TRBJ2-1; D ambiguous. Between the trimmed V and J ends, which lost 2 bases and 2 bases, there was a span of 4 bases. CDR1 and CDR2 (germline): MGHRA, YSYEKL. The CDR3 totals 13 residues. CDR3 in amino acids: CASSQPAYNEQFF. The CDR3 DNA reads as TGCGCCAGCAGCCAACCAGCCTACAATGAGCAGTTCTTC.

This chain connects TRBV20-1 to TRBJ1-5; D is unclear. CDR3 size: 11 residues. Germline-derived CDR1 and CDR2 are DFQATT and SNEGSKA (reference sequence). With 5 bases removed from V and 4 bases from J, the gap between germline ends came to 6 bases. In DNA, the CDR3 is TGCAGTGCTGGAATAAATCAGCCCCAGCATTTT. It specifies CSAGINQPQHF.

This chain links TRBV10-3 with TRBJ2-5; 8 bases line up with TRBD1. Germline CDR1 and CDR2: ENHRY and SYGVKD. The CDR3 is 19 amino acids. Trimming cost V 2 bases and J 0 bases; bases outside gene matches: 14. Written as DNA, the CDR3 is TGTGCCATCAGTGAGAGGGGTGCAGGGGGCGGCCACCACCAAGAGACCCAGTACTTC. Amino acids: CAISERGAGGGHHQETQYF.

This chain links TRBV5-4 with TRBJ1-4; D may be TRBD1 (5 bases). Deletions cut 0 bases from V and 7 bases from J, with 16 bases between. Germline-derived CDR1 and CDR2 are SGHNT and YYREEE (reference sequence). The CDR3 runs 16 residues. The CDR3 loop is CASSLGGSRRSEKLFF. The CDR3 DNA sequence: TGTGCCAGCAGCTTGGGGGGCAGCCGCCGGAGTGAAAAACTGTTTTTT.

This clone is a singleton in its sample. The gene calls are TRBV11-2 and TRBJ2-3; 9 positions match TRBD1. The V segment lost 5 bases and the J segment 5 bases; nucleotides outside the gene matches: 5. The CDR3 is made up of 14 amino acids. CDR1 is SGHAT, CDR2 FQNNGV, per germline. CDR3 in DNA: TGTGCCAGCAGCCAACAGGGGGCCGGAGATACGCAGTATTTT. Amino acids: CASSQQGAGDTQYF.

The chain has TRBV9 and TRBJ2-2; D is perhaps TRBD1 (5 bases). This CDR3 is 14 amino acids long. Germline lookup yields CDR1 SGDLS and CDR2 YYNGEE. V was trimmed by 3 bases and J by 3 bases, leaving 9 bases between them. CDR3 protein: CASSGRQYTGELFF. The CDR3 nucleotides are TGTGCCAGCAGCGGCCGACAGTACACCGGGGAGCTGTTTTTT.

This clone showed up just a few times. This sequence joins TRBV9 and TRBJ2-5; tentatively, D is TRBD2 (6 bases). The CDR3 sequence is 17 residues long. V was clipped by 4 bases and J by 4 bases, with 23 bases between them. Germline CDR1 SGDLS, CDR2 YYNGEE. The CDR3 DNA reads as TGTGCCAGCAGCCCTTTCAAGGGAGCGGGTAGAGTAGAGACCCAGTACTTC. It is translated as CASSPFKGAGRVETQYF.

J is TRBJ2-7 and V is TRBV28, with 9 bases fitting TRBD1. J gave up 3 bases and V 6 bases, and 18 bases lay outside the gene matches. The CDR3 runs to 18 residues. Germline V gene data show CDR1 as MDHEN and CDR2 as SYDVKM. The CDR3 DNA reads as TGTGCCAGCAGCCCCAGCCCCTTCACAGGGGGCCTCATCTACGAGCAGTACTTC. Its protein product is CASSPSPFTGGLIYEQYF.

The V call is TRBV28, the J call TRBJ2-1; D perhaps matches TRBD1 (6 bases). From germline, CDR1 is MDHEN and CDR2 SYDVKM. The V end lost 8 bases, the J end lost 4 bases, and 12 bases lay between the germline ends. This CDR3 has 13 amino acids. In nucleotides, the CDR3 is TGTGCCAGCTTCCGGGACAATTACAATGAGCAGTTCTTC. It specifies CASFRDNYNEQFF.

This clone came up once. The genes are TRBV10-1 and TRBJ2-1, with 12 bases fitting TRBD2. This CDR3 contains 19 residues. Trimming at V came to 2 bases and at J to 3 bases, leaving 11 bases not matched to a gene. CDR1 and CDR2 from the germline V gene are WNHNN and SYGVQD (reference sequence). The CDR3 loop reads CASSETNTGLAGHYNEQFF. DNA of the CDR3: TGCGCCAGCAGTGAGACGAACACTGGACTAGCGGGACACTACAATGAGCAGTTCTTC.

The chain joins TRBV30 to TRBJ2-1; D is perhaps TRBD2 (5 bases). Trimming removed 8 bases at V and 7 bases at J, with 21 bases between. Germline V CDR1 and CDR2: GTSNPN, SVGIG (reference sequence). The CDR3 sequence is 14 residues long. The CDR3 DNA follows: TGTGCCCAGCACGCGGGCCGGTCGGGGAATGAGCAGTTCTTC. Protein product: CAQHAGRSGNEQFF.

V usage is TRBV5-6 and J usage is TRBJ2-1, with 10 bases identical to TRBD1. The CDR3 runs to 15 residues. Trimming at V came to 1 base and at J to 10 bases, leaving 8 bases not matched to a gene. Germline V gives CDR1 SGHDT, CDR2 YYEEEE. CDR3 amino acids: CASSLPGQGSREQFF. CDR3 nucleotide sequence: TGTGCCAGCAGCTTGCCGGGACAGGGGTCGCGGGAGCAGTTCTTC.

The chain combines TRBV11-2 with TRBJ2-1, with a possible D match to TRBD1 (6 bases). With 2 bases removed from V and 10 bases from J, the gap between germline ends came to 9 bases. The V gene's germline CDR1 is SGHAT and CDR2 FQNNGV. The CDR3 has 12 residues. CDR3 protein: CASSLPQGEQFF. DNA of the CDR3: TGTGCCAGCAGCTTACCTCAGGGGGAGCAGTTCTTC. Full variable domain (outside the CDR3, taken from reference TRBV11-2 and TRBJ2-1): EAGVAQSPRYKIIEKRQSVAFWCNPISGHATLYWYQQILGQGPKLLIQFQNNGVVDDSQLPKDRFSAERLKGVDSTLKIQPAKLEDSAVYLCASSLPQGEQFFGPGTRLTVL.

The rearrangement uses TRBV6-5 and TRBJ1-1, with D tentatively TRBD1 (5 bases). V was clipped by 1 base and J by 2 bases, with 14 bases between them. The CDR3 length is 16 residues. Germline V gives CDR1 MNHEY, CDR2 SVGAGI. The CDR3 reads CASSYFPQGANTEAFF. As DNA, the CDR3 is TGTGCCAGCAGTTACTTCCCCCAAGGGGCCAACACTGAAGCTTTCTTT.

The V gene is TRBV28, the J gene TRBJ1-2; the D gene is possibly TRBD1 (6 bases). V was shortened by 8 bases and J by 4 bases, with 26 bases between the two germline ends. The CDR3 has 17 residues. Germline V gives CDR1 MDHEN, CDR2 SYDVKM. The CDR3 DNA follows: TGTGCCAGCGGGGGAATGGGCAGGGGTTACGGACCCTATGGCTACACCTTC. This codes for CASGGMGRGYGPYGYTF.

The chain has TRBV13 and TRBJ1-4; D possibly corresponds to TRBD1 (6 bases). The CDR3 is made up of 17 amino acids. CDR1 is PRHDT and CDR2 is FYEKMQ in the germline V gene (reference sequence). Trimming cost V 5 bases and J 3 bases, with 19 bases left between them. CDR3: CASSLTGRGSPNEKLFF. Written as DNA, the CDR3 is TGTGCCAGCAGCCTCACAGGGAGGGGCAGCCCTAATGAAAAACTGTTTTTT.

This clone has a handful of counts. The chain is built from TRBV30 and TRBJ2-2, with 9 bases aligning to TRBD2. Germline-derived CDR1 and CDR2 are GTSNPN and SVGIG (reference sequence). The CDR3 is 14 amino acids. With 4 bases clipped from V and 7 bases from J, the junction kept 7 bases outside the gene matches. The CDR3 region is CAWNGGRAFGELFF. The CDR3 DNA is TGTGCCTGGAATGGCGGGAGGGCCTTCGGGGAGCTGTTTTTT.

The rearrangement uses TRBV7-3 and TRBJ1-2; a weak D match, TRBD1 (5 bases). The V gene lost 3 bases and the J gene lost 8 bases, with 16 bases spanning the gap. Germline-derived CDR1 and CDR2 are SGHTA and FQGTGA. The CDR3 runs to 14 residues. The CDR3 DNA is TGTGCCAGCAGCTTGACGGGGGAGGTTCACGGCTACACCTTC. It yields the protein CASSLTGEVHGYTF.